A single sample gave rise to the 30 T cell receptor beta chains below, sequenced in a study of cytomegalovirus exposure and HLA in healthy donors. Measured with immunoSEQ multiplex PCR; TCRdb has only the in-frame clones, and not every one. The top ten clones hold roughly 1% of a sample with about 60,000 clones, over 85% of them seen once. The sequencing input was PBMCs. The receptors stem from a man aged 18 to 29 in good health and CMV-seronegative.

The chain carries TRBV27 and TRBJ2-1, with D maybe TRBD2 (5 bases). Germline loops: CDR1 MNHEY, CDR2 SMNVEV (reference sequence). The CDR3 loop spans 14 amino acids. Trimming pared 6 bases from V and 8 bases from J, leaving 17 bases between. DNA of the CDR3: TGTGCCAGCAGACCCCGACACACCGGGGATGAGCAGTTCTTC. Amino acid sequence: CASRPRHTGDEQFF.

The rearrangement links TRBV7-9 to TRBJ2-3; the D gene is possibly TRBD2 (5 bases). Per the germline V gene, CDR1 is SEHNR and CDR2 is FQNEAQ (reference sequence). The CDR3 is 15 residues long. V was clipped by 1 base and J by 6 bases, with 14 bases between them. CDR3 in amino acids: CASSLVQSGLDTQYF. As DNA, the CDR3 is TGTGCCAGCAGCTTAGTACAGAGCGGACTGGATACGCAGTATTTT.

J is TRBJ1-3 and V is TRBV5-5, with D possibly TRBD1 on 6 matching bases. The CDR3 spans 16 residues. Germline CDR1 and CDR2: SGHKS and YYEKEE (reference sequence). Trimming shortened V by 0 bases and J by 3 bases, and 13 bases separated the two germline ends. The CDR3 spells CASSLGNRASGNTIYF. In DNA form, the CDR3 reads TGTGCCAGCAGCTTGGGGAACAGGGCCAGTGGAAACACCATATATTTT. The full variable domain, its missing parts supplied by reference TRBV5-5 and TRBJ1-3, is DAGVTQSPTHLIKTRGQQVTLRCSPISGHKSVSWYQQVLGQGPQFIFQYYEKEERGRGNFPDRFSARQFPNYSSELNVNALLLGDSALYLCASSLGNRASGNTIYFGEGSWLTVV.

The rearrangement joins TRBV6-1 to TRBJ2-5, with 9 bases matching TRBD2. With V trimmed by 4 bases and J by 3 bases, 9 bases remained unmatched. The CDR3 covers 16 residues. Germline V gene lookup returns CDR1 MNHNS and CDR2 SASEGT. The CDR3 reads CASSAGAGGIKETQYF. The CDR3 DNA reads as TGTGCCAGCAGTGCGGGAGCGGGAGGCATCAAAGAGACCCAGTACTTC.

This sequence joins TRBV6-5 and TRBJ2-3; D is ambiguous. The CDR3 loop spans 15 amino acids. The V end was cut by 0 bases, the J end by 5 bases, with 12 bases between. In germline, CDR1 is MNHEY, CDR2 SVGAGI. The CDR3 loop is CASSYSMIWRDTQYF. CDR3 DNA: TGTGCCAGCAGTTACTCGATGATCTGGAGAGATACGCAGTATTTT.

The chain joins TRBV15 to TRBJ2-7, with a possible D match to TRBD1 (6 bases). V was shortened by 0 bases and J by 2 bases, with 20 bases between the two germline ends. This CDR3 is 18 amino acids long. Per the germline V gene, CDR1 is LNHNV and CDR2 is YYDKDF (reference sequence). The CDR3 DNA reads as TGTGCCACCAGCAGAGAGGCCGGTGCAGGGGCCCCAACCTACGAGCAGTACTTC. Encoded protein: CATSREAGAGAPTYEQYF.

The CDR3 region is CASSLEGGARQPQHF. CDR3 sequence (DNA): TGTGCCAGCAGCTTGGAAGGGGGCGCGAGGCAGCCCCAGCATTTT. The chain recombines TRBV5-4 with TRBJ1-5; 7 bases fit TRBD1. Per germline, CDR1 SGHNT and CDR2 YYREEE (reference sequence). J gave up 7 bases and V 0 bases, and 7 bases lay outside the gene matches. The CDR3 extends over 15 amino acids. Filled out from reference TRBV5-4 and TRBJ1-5, the complete variable domain reads ETGVTQSPTHLIKTRGQQVTLRCSSQSGHNTVSWYQQALGQGPQFIFQYYREEENGRGNFPPRFSGLQFPNYSSELNVNALELDDSALYLCASSLEGGARQPQHFGDGTRLSIL.

The J gene is TRBJ2-6, the V gene TRBV5-4, with TRBD2 identical over 7 bases. The CDR3 has 17 amino acids. The V segment lost 0 bases and the J segment 4 bases; nucleotides outside the gene matches: 7. Per the germline V gene, CDR1 is SGHNT and CDR2 is YYREEE (reference sequence). DNA for the CDR3: TGTGCCAGCAGCTTGGCCGGGGAGGGGTCCGGGGCCAACGTCCTGACTTTC. It encodes CASSLAGEGSGANVLTF.

The gene calls are TRBV11-2 and TRBJ2-4; TRBD2 might be the D (7 bases). The length of the CDR3 is 14 residues. V was pared by 1 base and J by 11 bases, with 15 bases between. Germline CDR1 reads SGHAT; CDR2 reads FQNNGV. The CDR3 DNA sequence: TGTGCCAGCAGCTTAGCGGGGGGCGAGACGGTTCAGTACTTC. Its translation is CASSLAGGETVQYF.

This clone has only one observation. The chain is built from TRBV29-1 and TRBJ2-1, with 9 nucleotides matching TRBD2. V gave up 4 bases and J gave up 7 bases; unmatched junction bases: 2. The CDR3 totals 12 residues. Germline V lookup: CDR1 SQVTM, CDR2 ANQGSEA. The CDR3 region has the DNA TGCAGCGTTGCAGCGGGAGGAAATGAGCAGTTCTTC. It encodes CSVAAGGNEQFF.

This chain uses TRBV28 with TRBJ2-7; tentatively, D is TRBD2 (5 bases). Trimming stripped 1 base from V and 2 bases from J, with 15 bases between. Germline assignment: CDR1 MDHEN and CDR2 SYDVKM. The CDR3 has 16 residues. CDR3 bases: TGTGCCAGCAGTTTATCTCCGGACTGGACTGCCTACGAGCAGTACTTC. Translated, it gives CASSLSPDWTAYEQYF.

The chain has TRBV7-6 and TRBJ1-3, with 7 bases matching TRBD1. This CDR3 is built from 16 residues. After removal of 5 bases from V and 0 bases from J, the junction contained 7 bases not matched to a gene. Looked up from germline, CDR1 is SGHVS and CDR2 is FNYEAQ. The CDR3 DNA reads TGTGCCAGCAGCGCATCCGGGACAGCCTCTGGAAACACCATATATTTT. This encodes CASSASGTASGNTIYF.

CDR3 residues: CAWSVQGLSGTIYF. The CDR3 DNA reads TGTGCCTGGAGTGTACAAGGACTTTCGGGCACCATATATTTT. The chain couples TRBV30 to TRBJ1-3; no definite D call. Looked up from germline, CDR1 is GTSNPN and CDR2 is SVGIG (reference sequence). The CDR3 is made up of 14 amino acids. Trimming shortened V by 0 bases and J by 9 bases, and 15 bases separated the two germline ends.

V is TRBV7-9 and J is TRBJ2-7, with 8 bases aligning to TRBD2. The CDR3 length is 14 residues. V trimming: 4 bases; J trimming: 6 bases; junction bases outside the gene matches: 8. CDR1 is SEHNR and CDR2 is FQNEAQ in the germline V gene (reference sequence). For the CDR3, the DNA is TGTGCCAGCAGCTCCGGGGGTAGCGGGGCCGAGCAGTACTTC. Translation gives CASSSGGSGAEQYF.

The V call is TRBV5-6, the J call TRBJ2-5; 9 nucleotides match TRBD1. In germline, CDR1 is SGHDT, CDR2 YYEEEE. With V trimmed by 4 bases and J by 2 bases, 6 bases remained unmatched. The CDR3 extends over 15 amino acids. CDR3 residues: CASSQDRGLQETQYF. CDR3 nucleotide sequence: TGTGCCAGCAGCCAGGACAGGGGTTTACAAGAGACCCAGTACTTC.

The chain combines TRBV28 with TRBJ2-7; D gene uncertain. Trimming took off 5 bases at V and 2 bases at J, with 13 bases between the two ends. Germline CDR1 and CDR2: MDHEN and SYDVKM. The CDR3 contains 14 residues. This CDR3 reads CASSTSRRAYEQYF. The DNA of the CDR3 is TGTGCCAGCAGTACATCCAGACGGGCCTACGAGCAGTACTTC.

The rearrangement joins TRBV27 to TRBJ2-3, with D possibly being TRBD2 (7 bases). This CDR3 spans 16 amino acids. Looked up from germline, CDR1 is MNHEY and CDR2 is SMNVEV (reference sequence). Trimming stripped 4 bases from V and 1 base from J, with 15 bases between. CDR3 region: CASSYRGGGGTDTQYF. DNA of the CDR3: TGTGCCAGCAGTTACCGGGGAGGGGGGGGCACAGATACGCAGTATTTT.

The chain is built from TRBV7-3 and TRBJ2-3; possibly TRBD2 for D (6 bases). Trimming left V 1 base short and J 3 bases short, with 14 bases between. The CDR3 consists of 16 residues. Germline CDR1 and CDR2: SGHTA and FQGTGA. Written as DNA, the CDR3 is TGTGCCAGCAGCTTAATGGGGGGAGTCCTAACAGATACGCAGTATTTT. Translation gives CASSLMGGVLTDTQYF.

The V and J genes are TRBV7-9 and TRBJ2-2; D not certain. Germline V gene data show CDR1 as SEHNR and CDR2 as FQNEAQ (reference sequence). Trimming removed 0 bases from V and 3 bases from J, with 14 bases in between. There are 17 residues in the CDR3. CDR3 bases: TGTGCCAGCAGCTTAGCTGGCAGGCGCCCGTACACCGGGGAGCTGTTTTTT. Encoded protein: CASSLAGRRPYTGELFF.

The chain carries TRBV28 and TRBJ2-1; D might be TRBD2 (5 bases). CDR1 and CDR2 from the germline V gene are MDHEN and SYDVKM. The CDR3 is 12 residues long. Trimming removed 6 bases from V and 7 bases from J, with 10 bases in between. This chain's CDR3 is CASSLRGNEQFF. The CDR3 region has the DNA TGTGCCAGCAGCCTCCGGGGAAATGAGCAGTTCTTC.

The gene calls are TRBV23-1 and TRBJ2-5; 9 bases align to TRBD2. Being an ORF, TRBV23-1 has a function that is uncertain. J gave up 5 bases and V 10 bases, and 32 bases lay outside the gene matches. The CDR3 extends over 21 amino acids. In DNA form, the CDR3 reads TGCGCCAACCCGACAGGGAGGCTGCCTAGCGGGACCCAGATCGGGCGGGAGACCCAGTACTTC. Amino acids: CANPTGRLPSGTQIGRETQYF.

The rearrangement joins TRBV30 to TRBJ2-1; 10 positions agree with TRBD2. This CDR3 has 16 amino acids. Germline trimming cut 3 bases from V and 3 bases from J; bases unmatched to any gene: 8. Germline CDR1 GTSNPN, CDR2 SVGIG (reference sequence). CDR3 residues: CAWRNPSGSFYNEQFF. The CDR3, as DNA: TGTGCCTGGAGGAACCCTAGCGGGAGTTTCTACAATGAGCAGTTCTTC. The full variable domain, rest sourced from reference TRBV30 and TRBJ2-1, is SQTIHQWPATLVQPVGSPLSLECTVEGTSNPNLYWYRQAAGRGLQLLFYSVGIGQISSEVPQNLSASRPQDRQFILSSKKLLLSDSGFYLCAWRNPSGSFYNEQFFGPGTRLTVL.

The chain combines TRBV11-2 with TRBJ2-6; 7 bases align to TRBD1. V lost 7 bases, J lost 2 bases, and 8 bases stayed unmatched. This CDR3 is built from 16 residues. Germline assignment: CDR1 SGHAT and CDR2 FQNNGV. This CDR3 is CASNAVQGTGANVLTF. The CDR3 nucleotides are TGTGCCAGCAACGCTGTACAGGGGACTGGGGCCAACGTCCTGACTTTC.

Written as DNA, the CDR3 is TGTGCTACCCTCGGGACTTCACCTGAGCAGTTCTTC. Translating it yields CATLGTSPEQFF. This chain joins TRBV10-3 and TRBJ2-1; possibly TRBD2 for D (6 bases). The V gene's germline CDR1 is ENHRY and CDR2 SYGVKD. The CDR3 has 12 residues.

This clone was seen once. CDR3 region: CASSPQGRPTGELFF. In nucleotides, the CDR3 is TGTGCCAGCTCACCACAGGGGCGACCAACCGGGGAGCTGTTTTTT. The gene calls are TRBV18 and TRBJ2-2; tentatively, D is TRBD1 (5 bases). V was shortened by 1 base and J by 5 bases, with 11 bases between the two germline ends. Germline V gives CDR1 KGHSH, CDR2 LQKENI. The CDR3 extends over 15 amino acids.

The chain combines TRBV5-1 with TRBJ2-3; 14 bases map to TRBD2. The J segment lost 2 bases and the V segment lost 4 bases, leaving 9 bases of the junction unmatched. The CDR3 is made up of 18 amino acids. From germline, CDR1 is SGHRS and CDR2 YFSETQ. The CDR3 nucleotides read TGCGCCAGCAGCACCGAAGGGACTAGCGGGGGATTCACAGATACGCAGTATTTT. It specifies CASSTEGTSGGFTDTQYF. The full variable domain, in which reference TRBV5-1 and TRBJ2-3 provide the parts outside the CDR3, is KAGVTQTPRYLIKTRGQQVTLSCSPISGHRSVSWYQQTPGQGLQFLFEYFSETQRNKGNFPGRFSGRQFSNSRSEMNVSTLELGDSALYLCASSTEGTSGGFTDTQYFGPGTRLTVL.

V gene TRBV30 combines with J gene TRBJ1-4; no clear D gene. Deletions cut 0 bases from V and 6 bases from J, with 5 bases between. Germline values: CDR1 GTSNPN, CDR2 SVGIG (reference sequence). The CDR3 consists of 12 residues. The CDR3 protein is CAWSVSDEKLFF. The CDR3 nucleotides read TGTGCCTGGAGTGTATCAGATGAAAAACTGTTTTTT.

Only a few counts were recorded for this clone. This chain connects TRBV7-9 to TRBJ2-7, with D hard to call. The CDR3 spans 13 residues. Looked up from germline, CDR1 is SEHNR and CDR2 is FQNEAQ (reference sequence). V lost 3 bases, J lost 3 bases, and 9 bases lay in between. The CDR3 bases are TGTGCCAGCAGCTTTGTTGGGCACTACGAGCAGTACTTC. Its protein product is CASSFVGHYEQYF.

This CDR3 is CASSSGTGGTDTQYF. CDR3 nucleotides: TGTGCCAGCAGCTCAGGGACAGGGGGGACAGATACGCAGTATTTT. V usage is TRBV7-3 and J usage is TRBJ2-3, with 11 nucleotides matching TRBD1. CDR1 is SGHTA and CDR2 is FQGTGA in the germline V gene. The CDR3 extends over 15 amino acids. After removal of 4 bases from V and 3 bases from J, the junction contained 3 bases not matched to a gene.

V is TRBV29-1 and J is TRBJ1-1; D uncertain. Germline loops: CDR1 SQVTM, CDR2 ANQGSEA. The CDR3 consists of 11 residues. V was trimmed by 7 bases and J by 0 bases, leaving 6 bases between them. The CDR3 nucleotides read TGCAGCGCTTACATGAACACTGAAGCTTTCTTT. This gives the protein CSAYMNTEAFF.